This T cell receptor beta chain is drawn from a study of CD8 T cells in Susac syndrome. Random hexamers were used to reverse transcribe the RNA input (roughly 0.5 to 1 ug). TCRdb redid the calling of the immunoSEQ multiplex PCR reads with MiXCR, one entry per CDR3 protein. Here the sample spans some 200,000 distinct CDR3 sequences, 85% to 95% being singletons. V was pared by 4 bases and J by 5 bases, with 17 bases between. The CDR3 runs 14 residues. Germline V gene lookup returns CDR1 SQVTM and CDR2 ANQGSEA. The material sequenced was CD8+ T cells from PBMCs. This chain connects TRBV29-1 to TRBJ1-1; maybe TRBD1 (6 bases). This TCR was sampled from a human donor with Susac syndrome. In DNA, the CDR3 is TGCAGCGTTGGCGAGGGGGGCGGTGGAACTGAAGCTTTCTTT. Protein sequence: CSVGEGGGGTEAFF.